This is a list of T cell receptor beta chains from one sample in a study of blood T cell repertoires in COVID-19. Sequencing used immunoSEQ multiplex PCR; TCRdb keeps in-frame clones, though not all of them. The sample lists 46,000 or so clones; roughly nine tenths were seen once. Source material: peripheral blood. The receptors shown here come from a man aged 70 or older with active COVID-19. CDR3s leave out the opening cysteine and the closing phenylalanine or tryptophan. D genes are given only for firm matches.

j_call,d_call,v_call,cdr3_aa
TRBJ2-7,-,TRBV19,ASSIGPGQRAHEQY
TRBJ1-2,-,TRBV4-3,ASSQDSGGNYGYT
TRBJ2-7,TRBD2,TRBV27,ASSRAGLAGGVEQY
TRBJ2-7,TRBD1,TRBV5-4,ASSLAGQGAYEQY
TRBJ2-5,-,TRBV28,ASSFSSSDIQETQY
TRBJ2-7,-,TRBV29-1,SIARGYEQY
TRBJ2-1,TRBD1,TRBV27,ASSYMQGANEQF
TRBJ2-1,-,TRBV28,ASREGGAPGEF
TRBJ2-7,TRBD1,TRBV6-6,AARPGQGSYEQY
TRBJ1-5,-,TRBV6-1,ASSDRRGGNQPQH
TRBJ1-1,-,TRBV7-2,ASSLAWAAF
TRBJ2-3,TRBD2,TRBV7-3,ASSLGLAGGTDTQY
TRBJ1-6,-,TRBV3-1/TRBV3-2,ASSSPRQGLSSLPLH
TRBJ1-1,TRBD1,TRBV6-5,ASSYQGQTNTEAF
TRBJ1-6,TRBD1,TRBV7-9,ASSLGDGTVRPLH
TRBJ1-2,-,TRBV28,ASSFRPGNNYGYT
TRBJ1-2,TRBD1,TRBV6-6,ASSPPGQGPDYGYT
TRBJ2-6,-,TRBV27,ASRQSAVRSGANVLT
TRBJ2-1,TRBD1,TRBV24-1,ATSETGLYEQF
TRBJ2-5,-,TRBV27,ASSTRQDRKPQETQY
TRBJ1-6,-,TRBV7-2,ASSVTGSPLH
TRBJ1-4,TRBD1,TRBV18,ASSTGGSTNEKLF
TRBJ2-7,-,TRBV19,ASSQRGGREYEQY
TRBJ2-1,-,TRBV28,ASSFRGITNEQF
TRBJ1-5,-,TRBV28,ASSPDGKGLSNQPQH
TRBJ2-1,-,TRBV6-2/TRBV6-3,ASSHRPAGGEQF
TRBJ1-3,-,TRBV5-8,ASSFRGGRGGTIY
TRBJ2-4,TRBD1,TRBV19,ASRGQGASIQY
TRBJ2-5,-,TRBV9,ASSVTPGGETQY
TRBJ2-7,TRBD1,TRBV10-2,ASSEEQGANYEQY
TRBJ2-7,TRBD2,TRBV19,ASSRGGAESYEQY
TRBJ1-5,TRBD1,TRBV27,ASWGQGVNQPQH
TRBJ2-4,TRBD2,TRBV7-2,ASSLDGGAGKNIQY
TRBJ1-5,-,TRBV7-2,ASSLTAGSNQPQH
TRBJ1-2,-,TRBV27,ASNTLTGLSGGYT
TRBJ2-1,TRBD2,TRBV6-2/TRBV6-3,ASSLLAGGTYEQF
TRBJ1-4,-,TRBV28,ASSPAAAPNSEKLF
TRBJ1-2,-,TRBV28,ASSSRGGGYT
TRBJ2-2,-,TRBV5-1,ASSLASGITGELF